This T cell receptor beta chain was sequenced for a study of identical twins. Whole-study findings and limits: Cord blood's abundant beta clonotypes had fewer insertions, unlike memory repertoires.

With template switching, a universal primer site was added, and the cDNA carried unique molecular identifiers. A single record per CDR3 protein comes from TCRdb applying MiXCR to the 5' RACE reads. This sample has hundreds of thousands of distinct CDR3 sequences, with approximately 18% found just once. About this clonotype itself: Its specificity is not known.

V was trimmed by 2 bases and J by 10 bases, leaving 13 bases between them. This CDR3 is built from 13 residues. Per germline, CDR1 SGHRS and CDR2 YFSETQ. The sample also formed part of further work on T cells expressing NK-cell markers. From that paper: Underlying the TCR beta repertoires were sorted CD3+CD56+NKG2C+, CD3+CD56+NKG2C- and CD3+CD56-NKG2C+ T cells.

This TCR came from a young woman in good health. Specimen: PBMCs. The J gene is TRBJ2-1, the V gene TRBV5-1; the D gene is possibly TRBD2 (6 bases). The CDR3 spells CASSFGGVWEQFF. As DNA, the CDR3 is TGCGCCAGCAGCTTCGGGGGAGTATGGGAGCAGTTCTTC.